The present entry profiles one T cell receptor (beta chain) with its context. Its antigen remains unknown. The CDR3 totals 12 residues. The V gene lost 4 bases and the J gene lost 8 bases, with 8 bases spanning the gap. Germline CDR1 reads LNHDA; CDR2 reads SQIVND (reference sequence). This specimen comes from a study of cytomegalovirus exposure and HLA in healthy donors. The PCR contained 60 Vbeta and 13 Jbeta primers. Clones were read by immunoSEQ multiplex PCR, and TCRdb kept only the in-frame ones, dropping some. The sample contains 45,000 to 65,000 clones, roughly 80% of which appear only once. Regarding the study as a whole: Reports indicated that the classifier achieved high specificity and sensitivity in diagnosing cytomegalovirus status.

This chain connects TRBV19 to TRBJ1-4; no reliable D call. The source material was PBMCs. The clonotype originates from a woman in her 40s in good health and CMV-seropositive. This chain's CDR3 is CASSSNEEKLFF. The CDR3 DNA reads TGTGCCAGTAGTAGCAACGAGGAAAAACTGTTTTTT.